Below, 11 T cell receptor beta chains from the same sample are listed, as sequenced in a study of shared clonotypes between healthy human individuals (dated by TCRdb to about 2020). For the CD8 naive samples, CD45RO-negative cells were positively selected for CCR7, yielding a CD45RA+CCR7+ population from which TemRA cells were excluded. Library prep was done by the immunoSEQ multiplex PCR assay. This immuneACCESS table, as held by TCRdb, lists in-frame sequences with V and J called but not all clones. Of the missing ones, under half trace to an unresolved V gene in checked studies; the others have no known cause. For this sample there are about 600,000 clones; about 98% appear just once. The ten biggest clones cover 0.3% to 0.35% of the sample. The material sequenced was naive CD8+ T cells sorted from blood. The sample's cell subset or site label is to be understood as: CD45RA+CCR7+. The receptors were gathered from a man aged 30 to 39 in good health.

This chain links TRBV7-9 with TRBJ1-1; 8 bases agree with TRBD1. With V trimmed by 5 bases and J by 6 bases, 17 bases remained unmatched. This CDR3 comprises 17 residues. Per the germline V gene, CDR1 is SEHNR and CDR2 is FQNEAQ (reference sequence). In nucleotides, the CDR3 is TGTGCCAGCAGCACTAGGGACCATGGACAGGGAGGGTCTGAAGCTTTCTTT. Protein: CASSTRDHGQGGSEAFF. The full variable domain, rest sourced from reference TRBV7-9 and TRBJ1-1, is DTGVSQNPRHKITKRGQNVTFRCDPISEHNRLYWYRQTLGQGPEFLTYFQNEAQLEKSRLLSDRFSAERPKGSFSTLEIQRTEQGDSAMYLCASSTRDHGQGGSEAFFGQGTRLTVV.

This chain uses TRBV10-1 with TRBJ2-1, with no clear D. The germline CDR1 and CDR2 sequences are WNHNN and SYGVQD (reference sequence). Between the trimmed V and J ends, which lost 0 bases and 5 bases, there was a span of 11 bases. The CDR3 is 15 amino acids. The CDR3 sequence is CASSESLLNDNEQFF. CDR3 bases: TGCGCCAGCAGTGAGTCGCTCCTCAACGACAATGAGCAGTTCTTC.

The chain has TRBV5-8 and TRBJ1-5; D remains ambiguous. Germline V gives CDR1 SGHTS, CDR2 YDEGEE. The ends were cut back, 3 bases at V and 0 bases at J, with 10 bases in the middle. This CDR3 has 15 residues. The DNA for the CDR3 is TGTGCCAGCAGCTCCCAGCCGTATAGCAATCAGCCCCAGCATTTT. It translates to CASSSQPYSNQPQHF.

The V gene is TRBV25-1, the J gene TRBJ2-3; 10 bases match TRBD2. V trimming: 4 bases; J trimming: 4 bases; junction bases outside the gene matches: 8. Germline assignment: CDR1 MGHDK and CDR2 SYGVNS. The CDR3 runs 16 residues. In DNA, the CDR3 is TGTGCCAGCAGTGTTGAAGCGGGAGGGCCAGCAGATACGCAGTATTTT. Encoded protein: CASSVEAGGPADTQYF. Full variable domain (remainder filled in from reference TRBV25-1 and TRBJ2-3): EADIYQTPRYLVIGTGKKITLECSQTMGHDKMYWYQQDPGMELHLIHYSYGVNSTEKGDLSSESTVSRIRTEHFPLTLESARPSHTSQYLCASSVEAGGPADTQYFGPGTRLTVL.

The chain has TRBV9 and TRBJ2-6; weak D call: TRBD1 (6 bases). Deletions cut 4 bases from V and 9 bases from J, with 8 bases between. This CDR3 region has 12 residues. CDR1 and CDR2 from the germline V gene are SGDLS and YYNGEE. Here the CDR3 DNA reads TGTGCCAGCAGCTCGGACAGCAACGTCCTGACTTTC. This sequence encodes CASSSDSNVLTF.

The rearrangement uses TRBV27 and TRBJ2-1; 7 bases map to TRBD2. The trim removed 2 bases at V and 3 bases at J, leaving 1 base unmatched. The CDR3 sequence is 14 residues long. Germline-derived CDR1 and CDR2 are MNHEY and SMNVEV (reference sequence). CDR3 DNA sequence: TGTGCCAGCAGTTTAGAGCGGGACTACAATGAGCAGTTCTTC. It translates to CASSLERDYNEQFF.

This sequence joins TRBV7-8 and TRBJ2-3; the D gene is possibly TRBD1 (6 bases). The CDR3 length is 13 residues. CDR1 is SGHVS and CDR2 is FQNEAQ in the germline V gene. The ends were cut back, 6 bases at V and 2 bases at J, with 9 bases in the middle. CDR3 nucleotides: TGTGCCAGCAGACAGGGAAACACAGATACGCAGTATTTT. This codes for CASRQGNTDTQYF.

The gene calls are TRBV27 and TRBJ2-7; TRBD1 aligns across 8 bases. Per germline, CDR1 MNHEY and CDR2 SMNVEV (reference sequence). The J segment lost 3 bases and the V segment lost 7 bases, leaving 2 bases of the junction unmatched. The CDR3 runs 12 residues. The CDR3 region is CASTTGGYEQYF. CDR3 bases: TGTGCCAGCACCACAGGGGGCTACGAGCAGTACTTC.

The chain joins TRBV14 to TRBJ2-3; D is undetermined. Trimming removed 6 bases from V and 7 bases from J, with 14 bases in between. Looked up from germline, CDR1 is SGHDN and CDR2 is FVKESK. This CDR3 has 13 amino acids. CDR3 residues: CASRHLADHTQYF. As DNA, the CDR3 is TGTGCCAGCAGACACCTCGCCGACCATACGCAGTATTTT.

With regard to this clone: This CDR3 is also generated by other DNA sequences in the sample. The CDR3 loop reads CASSLAGSSYNEQFF. The CDR3, as DNA: TGTGCCAGCAGTTTAGCGGGGAGCTCCTACAATGAGCAGTTCTTC. This chain uses TRBV27 with TRBJ2-1; possibly TRBD2 for D (6 bases). Germline V gene lookup returns CDR1 MNHEY and CDR2 SMNVEV (reference sequence). The CDR3 runs 15 residues. V lost 2 bases, J lost 0 bases, and 8 bases lay in between.

As DNA, the CDR3 is TGTGCCAGCAGCTTATTCCCAGGGCCAACTAATGAAAAACTGTTTTTT. Translating gives CASSLFPGPTNEKLFF. The rearrangement uses TRBV7-2 and TRBJ1-4; D may be TRBD1 (5 bases). The CDR3 totals 16 residues. The V gene lost 2 bases and the J gene lost 0 bases, with 10 bases spanning the gap. Germline V gene sequence: CDR1 SGHTA, CDR2 FQGNSA.